Following are 30 T cell receptor beta chains from one sample sequenced in a study of T cell responses to AZD1222 COVID-19 vaccine. This table comes from immunoSEQ multiplex PCR, and its TCRdb copy is limited to in-frame clones, with some not included. The sample has approximately 140,000 clones, about 90% seen once. Specimen: peripheral blood, collected on day 0 of AZD1222 vaccination. The receptors originated from an adult in good health.

CDR3 amino acids: CASSQRPRGAVHYEQYF. CDR3 coding DNA: TGTGCCAGCAGCCAACGGCCCCGGGGGGCGGTCCACTACGAGCAGTACTTC. V usage is TRBV7-9 and J usage is TRBJ2-7; a possible D gene is TRBD2 (7 bases). CDR3 size: 17 residues. V was cut by 5 bases and J by 3 bases, with 23 bases left in between. CDR1 and CDR2 from the germline V gene are SEHNR and FQNEAQ (reference sequence).

This clone showed up just a few times. This chain joins TRBV29-1 and TRBJ1-3; D is perhaps TRBD1 (5 bases). Germline-derived CDR1 and CDR2 are SQVTM and ANQGSEA. V was clipped by 4 bases and J by 7 bases, with 17 bases between them. The CDR3 sequence is 14 residues long. CDR3 nucleotides: TGCAGCGTTGGGGGGGAATGGGATCAGAACACCATATATTTT. Translated, it gives CSVGGEWDQNTIYF.

The chain links TRBV11-2 to TRBJ1-1; no clear D gene. Per germline, CDR1 SGHAT and CDR2 FQNNGV. Trimming left V 3 bases short and J 1 base short, with 9 bases between. The CDR3 spans 14 residues. The CDR3 sequence is CASSFRWKNTEAFF. In DNA, the CDR3 is TGTGCCAGCAGCTTTCGGTGGAAGAACACTGAAGCTTTCTTT.

V is TRBV12-5 and J is TRBJ2-5, with TRBD2 matching 8 bases. Germline values: CDR1 LGHNT, CDR2 FRNRAP. The CDR3 has 17 amino acids. V shed 2 bases and J 6 bases; nucleotides not matched to a gene: 14. The CDR3 sequence: CASGLPSGLEPMKTQYF. CDR3 DNA: TGTGCTAGTGGTTTGCCATCGGGACTAGAGCCCATGAAGACCCAGTACTTC. Full variable domain (missing parts from reference TRBV12-5 and TRBJ2-5): DARVTQTPRHKVTEMGQEVTMRCQPILGHNTVFWYRQTMMQGLELLAYFRNRAPLDDSGMPKDRFSAEMPDATLATLKIQPSEPRDSAVYFCASGLPSGLEPMKTQYFGPGTRLLVL.

The V call is TRBV5-6, the J call TRBJ1-6; D possibly corresponds to TRBD1 (5 bases). The CDR3 is 15 amino acids. Germline CDR1 reads SGHDT; CDR2 reads YYEEEE. Trimming took off 2 bases at V and 8 bases at J, with 14 bases between the two ends. Written as DNA, the CDR3 is TGTGCCAGCAGCTTCCTGGGGCCGAGGGATTCACCCCTCCACTTT. This translates into CASSFLGPRDSPLHF.

V gene TRBV19 combines with J gene TRBJ2-1; TRBD1 or TRBD2 may be the D gene (5 bases each). The V end was cut by 6 bases, the J end by 5 bases, with 8 bases between. Germline V lookup: CDR1 LNHDA, CDR2 SQIVND (reference sequence). This CDR3 is built from 12 residues. The CDR3 sequence is CASRQGHNEQFF. CDR3 DNA: TGTGCCAGTAGGCAGGGACACAATGAGCAGTTCTTC. The whole variable domain, remainder taken from reference TRBV19 and TRBJ2-1, is DGGITQSPKYLFRKEGQNVTLSCEQNLNHDAMYWYRQDPGQGLRLIYYSQIVNDFQKGDIAEGYSVSREKKESFPLTVTSAQKNPTAFYLCASRQGHNEQFFGPGTRLTVL.

The V gene is TRBV4-2, the J gene TRBJ2-5; 8 bases agree with TRBD2. Germline-derived CDR1 and CDR2 are LGHNA and YNFKEQ. This CDR3 has 14 residues. The trim removed 5 bases at V and 5 bases at J, leaving 7 bases unmatched. For the CDR3, the DNA is TGTGCCAGCAGCAAAGCGGGGGAAGGGGAGACCCAGTACTTC. It translates to CASSKAGEGETQYF.

The V gene is TRBV10-3, the J gene TRBJ1-2, with 7 nucleotides matching TRBD1. V gave up 2 bases and J gave up 6 bases; unmatched junction bases: 12. Per the germline V gene, CDR1 is ENHRY and CDR2 is SYGVKD. This CDR3 is built from 16 residues. For the CDR3, the DNA is TGTGCCATCAGTGAGCAAGTTCAAGGGGGCTTAAATGGCTACACCTTC. Translating gives CAISEQVQGGLNGYTF.

This chain links TRBV9 with TRBJ1-3, with D possibly being TRBD1 (5 bases). The CDR3 runs 14 residues. Trimming shortened V by 5 bases and J by 4 bases, and 13 bases separated the two germline ends. Looked up from germline, CDR1 is SGDLS and CDR2 is YYNGEE. CDR3 DNA sequence: TGTGCCAGCAGATCGGAGGGGTCGGGAAACACCATATATTTT. Translating it yields CASRSEGSGNTIYF.

V and J are TRBV5-1 and TRBJ2-3; 10 nucleotides line up with TRBD2. Germline loops: CDR1 SGHRS, CDR2 YFSETQ. This CDR3 comprises 15 residues. V dropped 1 base and J dropped 5; count of bases not matched to a gene: 4. CDR3 coding DNA: TGCGCCAGCAGCTTGACTAGCGGGAAGTTAGATACGCAGTATTTT. Its protein is CASSLTSGKLDTQYF.

CDR3 loop: CASSGTPREDQPQHF. CDR3 DNA sequence: TGTGCCAGCAGTGGGACACCCAGGGAGGATCAGCCCCAGCATTTT. This sequence joins TRBV2 and TRBJ1-5; D is possibly TRBD1 (5 bases). Per the germline V gene, CDR1 is SNHLY and CDR2 is FYNNEI. V shed 4 bases and J shed 5 bases, with 15 bases lying between them. The CDR3 sequence is 15 residues long.

V is TRBV27 and J is TRBJ2-1, with D possibly called TRBD1 or TRBD2 (5 bases each). Per germline, CDR1 MNHEY and CDR2 SMNVEV (reference sequence). The CDR3 extends over 13 amino acids. Trimming shortened V by 6 bases and J by 7 bases, and 13 bases separated the two germline ends. The CDR3 reads CASRHGTANEQFF. CDR3 coding DNA: TGTGCCAGCAGACATGGGACGGCTAATGAGCAGTTCTTC.

In DNA, the CDR3 is TGTGCCAGCAGCTTGGCCGTCGTAACCCGCAGTTCACCCCTCCACTTT. It codes for CASSLAVVTRSSPLHF. V and J are TRBV5-6 and TRBJ1-6; D unclear. CDR3 length: 16 residues. V shed 0 bases and J shed 9 bases, with 16 bases lying between them. The germline CDR1 and CDR2 sequences are SGHDT and YYEEEE.

Only one count was recorded for this clone. V and J are TRBV7-9 and TRBJ2-1, with TRBD1 matching over 9 bases. Trimming took 4 bases from V and 9 from J; bases not matched to a gene: 16. Per the germline V gene, CDR1 is SEHNR and CDR2 is FQNEAQ (reference sequence). This CDR3 contains 17 residues. The CDR3 DNA sequence: TGTGCCAGCAGCTCGGGACAGGGATCCCCGCCGGCCAGTGAGCAGTTCTTC. Translation: CASSSGQGSPPASEQFF.

The gene calls are TRBV30 and TRBJ1-4; D gene ambiguous. CDR3 size: 11 residues. The ends were cut back, 2 bases at V and 4 bases at J, with 2 bases in the middle. Germline V lookup: CDR1 GTSNPN, CDR2 SVGIG (reference sequence). The CDR3 nucleotides read TGTGCCTGGAGTAATAATGAAAAACTGTTTTTT. Translating it yields CAWSNNEKLFF.

The chain has TRBV11-3 and TRBJ2-2, with 8 bases that match TRBD1. Germline V CDR1 and CDR2: SGHNT, YENEEA. The J segment lost 6 bases and the V segment lost 5 bases, leaving 5 bases of the junction unmatched. The CDR3 has 14 amino acids. The CDR3 sequence: CASSRTGQSGELFF. Written as DNA, the CDR3 is TGTGCCAGCAGCAGGACAGGGCAGTCCGGGGAGCTGTTTTTT.

This clone has only one observation. The chain combines TRBV11-3 with TRBJ2-2, with 10 nucleotides matching TRBD2. This CDR3 spans 19 amino acids. Germline loops: CDR1 SGHNT, CDR2 YENEEA. After removal of 6 bases from V and 2 bases from J, the junction contained 15 bases not matched to a gene. The CDR3 loop reads CASRGRGTSAKLNTGELFF. The CDR3, as DNA: TGTGCCAGCAGGGGGAGGGGGACTAGCGCGAAACTTAACACCGGGGAGCTGTTTTTT.

This chain connects TRBV29-1 to TRBJ1-2; the match to TRBD1 covers 9 bases. The V gene's germline CDR1 is SQVTM and CDR2 ANQGSEA. V dropped 7 bases and J dropped 8; count of bases not matched to a gene: 8. The CDR3 length is 12 residues. CDR3: CSALGDRDGYTF. The CDR3 DNA reads TGCAGCGCCCTAGGGGACAGGGACGGCTACACCTTC. Variable domain in full (rest from reference TRBV29-1 and TRBJ1-2): SAVISQKPSRDICQRGTSLTIQCQVDSQVTMMFWYRQQPGQSLTLIATANQGSEATYESGFVIDKFPISRPNLTFSTLTVSNMSPEDSSIYLCSALGDRDGYTFGSGTRLTVV.

This chain connects TRBV2 to TRBJ1-5; 7 nucleotides line up with TRBD1. The CDR3 contains 13 residues. J lost 4 bases, V lost 7 bases, and 4 bases had no gene match. Germline CDR1 reads SNHLY; CDR2 reads FYNNEI. The CDR3 is CASTTGRNQPQHF. The CDR3, as DNA: TGTGCCAGCACGACAGGGAGAAATCAGCCCCAGCATTTT. Full variable domain (rest looked up from reference TRBV2 and TRBJ1-5): EPEVTQTPSHQVTQMGQEVILRCVPISNHLYFYWYRQILGQKVEFLVSFYNNEISEKSEIFDDQFSVERPDGSNFTLKIRSTKLEDSAMYFCASTTGRNQPQHFGDGTRLSIL.

The CDR3 DNA reads TGTGCCAGCAGCTTTACAGGGGGCGGGACTGAAGCTTTCTTT. It is translated as CASSFTGGGTEAFF. V is TRBV7-9 and J is TRBJ1-1, with 9 bases identical to TRBD1. This CDR3 spans 14 amino acids. V trimming: 3 bases; J trimming: 5 bases; junction bases outside the gene matches: 4. The germline gives CDR1 SEHNR, CDR2 FQNEAQ (reference sequence).

This rearrangement joins TRBV28 to TRBJ1-4; 10 nucleotides agree with TRBD1. Germline V CDR1 and CDR2: MDHEN, SYDVKM. V was clipped by 8 bases and J by 8 bases; unmatched bases: 2. The CDR3 length is 12 residues. The CDR3 region is CASGTGVEKLFF. CDR3 bases: TGTGCCAGCGGGACAGGGGTGGAAAAACTGTTTTTT.

The rearrangement uses TRBV6-2 or TRBV6-3 and TRBJ1-5; no reliable D call. CDR1 is MNHEY and CDR2 is SVGEGT in the germline V gene. The CDR3 runs to 13 residues. V shed 2 bases and J shed 6 bases, with 8 bases lying between them. CDR3 in amino acids: CASSYDQIQPQHF. CDR3 sequence (DNA): TGTGCCAGCAGTTACGACCAAATTCAGCCCCAGCATTTT.

The J gene is TRBJ1-1, the V gene TRBV19; D uncertain. The germline V gene encodes CDR1 LNHDA and CDR2 SQIVND (reference sequence). This CDR3 comprises 15 residues. V lost 5 bases, J lost 0 bases, and 13 bases lay in between. The CDR3 here is CASSHMDQMNTEAFF. In nucleotides, the CDR3 is TGTGCCAGTAGTCATATGGATCAGATGAACACTGAAGCTTTCTTT.

This chain joins TRBV5-4 and TRBJ2-5; the match to TRBD2 covers 10 bases. CDR3 length: 15 amino acids. V lost 4 bases and J lost 1; bases outside the gene matches: 4. CDR1 SGHNT and CDR2 YYREEE come from the germline V gene (reference sequence). In DNA, the CDR3 is TGTGCCAGCAGCCTAGCGGGAGCCCCCCAAGAGACCCAGTACTTC. Its translation: CASSLAGAPQETQYF.

This sequence joins TRBV30 and TRBJ1-2; possibly TRBD1 for D (5 bases). V lost 0 bases and J lost 3, with 11 bases in between. There are 14 residues in the CDR3. Per the germline V gene, CDR1 is GTSNPN and CDR2 is SVGIG (reference sequence). The DNA for the CDR3 is TGTGCCTGGAGTGTTGGGCAAGGGGACTATGGCTACACCTTC. Translation gives CAWSVGQGDYGYTF.

This clone has only a few counts. The chain recombines TRBV11-2 with TRBJ2-2, with D hard to call. Germline CDR1 reads SGHAT; CDR2 reads FQNNGV. The CDR3 spans 14 residues. The V end was cut by 1 base, the J end by 4 bases, with 7 bases between. The CDR3 is CASSLVPATGELFF. In DNA, the CDR3 is TGTGCCAGCAGCTTAGTTCCAGCCACCGGGGAGCTGTTTTTT. The variable domain in full, completed from reference TRBV11-2 and TRBJ2-2, reads EAGVAQSPRYKIIEKRQSVAFWCNPISGHATLYWYQQILGQGPKLLIQFQNNGVVDDSQLPKDRFSAERLKGVDSTLKIQPAKLEDSAVYLCASSLVPATGELFFGEGSRLTVL.

The rearrangement joins TRBV30 to TRBJ1-4, with D perhaps TRBD1 (5 bases). V dropped 3 bases and J dropped 13 bases, with 15 bases sitting between them. This CDR3 region has 12 residues. CDR1 and CDR2 (germline): GTSNPN, SVGIG (reference sequence). The CDR3 DNA is TGTGCCTGGAGCCCCCGGGGGGTTGGACTGTTTTTT. It yields the protein CAWSPRGVGLFF.

The CDR3 loop is CASSEDRRNYGYTF. The CDR3 nucleotides read TGTGCCAGCAGTGAGGACAGACGCAACTATGGCTACACCTTC. The chain carries TRBV2 and TRBJ1-2, with D perhaps TRBD1 (6 bases). Trimming pared 3 bases from V and 2 bases from J, leaving 10 bases between. There are 14 residues in the CDR3. Germline V gives CDR1 SNHLY, CDR2 FYNNEI.

This clone was counted a few times. This rearrangement joins TRBV2 to TRBJ2-7; maybe TRBD2 (5 bases). CDR1 is SNHLY, CDR2 FYNNEI, per germline. V was pared by 5 bases and J by 3 bases, with 11 bases between. This CDR3 has 13 residues. CDR3 DNA: TGTGCCAGCAGTCGAGAGGGTAGCTACGAGCAGTACTTC. Its protein is CASSREGSYEQYF.

The chain combines TRBV6-4 with TRBJ2-4; the D gene is possibly TRBD2 (6 bases). Germline values: CDR1 MRHNA, CDR2 SNTAGT. V was shortened by 6 bases and J by 7 bases, with 19 bases between the two germline ends. The CDR3 sequence is 15 residues long. CDR3 sequence: CASSEGLGEGNIQYF. The CDR3 bases are TGTGCCAGCAGCGAGGGACTCGGGGAAGGGAACATTCAGTACTTC.